The clone carrying this TCR beta chain was observed many times. Its target is unknown. The data originate from a study of molecular identifiers for immune sequencing clone quantification. Study summary: The replicates split RNA from roughly 20,000 or 100,000 naive CD8 cells five ways and sequenced four.

Germline V CDR1 and CDR2: SNHLY, FYNNEI. V was cut by 7 bases and J by 3 bases, with 10 bases left in between. The CDR3 totals 13 residues. Findings and caveats of the study: Jurkat TCR RNA from one cell was spiked into about a million naive cells, and it was reportedly detectable there.

Bulk TCR libraries used previously described methods and listed TCR primers. TCRdb independently ran MiXCR on the PCR reads; one entry per CDR3 protein. The sample has 550,000 to 750,000 distinct CDR3 sequences, about 20% seen once. This TCR came from a human donor in good health. Some libraries in this study had Jurkat cell RNA spiked in. This sequence joins TRBV2 and TRBJ1-5; possibly TRBD1 for D (5 bases). The specimen sequenced was naive CD8+ T cells from blood, with Jurkat cell RNA spiked in. Stated subset: FACS-sorted CD8+CD4-CCR7+CD45RA+ naive T cells. CDR3 amino acids: CASTWTPNQPQHF. Here the CDR3 DNA reads TGTGCCAGCACCTGGACACCCAATCAGCCCCAGCATTTT. Filled out from reference TRBV2 and TRBJ1-5, the complete variable domain reads EPEVTQTPSHQVTQMGQEVILRCVPISNHLYFYWYRQILGQKVEFLVSFYNNEISEKSEIFDDQFSVERPDGSNFTLKIRSTKLEDSAMYFCASTWTPNQPQHFGDGTRLSIL.